The source of this T cell receptor (beta chain) is a study of T cells in Graves' hyperthyroidism and ophthalmopathy (dated by TCRdb to the late 2010s). For the wider study: Peripheral blood was sampled at the time of initial diagnosis, prior to any treatment. In addition, the study compared T-cell repertoires in thyroid tissue and in blood from roughly six Graves' hyperthyroidism patients. A discovery cohort of roughly 100 patients, about 40 with Graves' ophthalmopathy and about 58 with stable Graves' hyperthyroidism, was used to find distinguishing TCR V-J signatures. The paper describes TCR Vbeta CDR3 sequencing of roughly 130 peripheral blood samples, made up of about 41 ophthalmopathy patients, around 78 hyperthyroidism patients and approximately 17 progressor patients. The 90 or so discovery patients were randomly split 7:3 into training and test sets. After sampling, hyperthyroidism patients received methimazole starting at 30 mg daily, and ophthalmopathy patients received high-dose intravenous methylprednisolone. An independent validation cohort of under 20 hyperthyroidism patients and approximately 15 patients who later progressed to ophthalmopathy tested prospective prediction of ophthalmopathy. The study at large found these results: In validation, the model predicted progression to ophthalmopathy a median of around six months before onset, with roughly 68% sensitivity and roughly 77% specificity. No statistical method was used to set the sample size in advance, and investigators knew the group allocation. Blood samples also contained most of the expanded thyroid clonotypes (frequency above 0.001), which suggests that blood repertoires may reflect thyroid immune responses. In cross-validation, a model built on a 13 V-J signature told ophthalmopathy apart from stable hyperthyroidism with under 90% sensitivity and roughly 83% specificity, and in testing the same model reached 80%/75%.

Hyperthyroidism patients were newly diagnosed, with disease duration under 2 months, and aged 18 to 65 years. Patients with uncontrolled infections, other autoimmune diseases, pregnancy or lactation were excluded. Clinical symptoms, serum thyroxine and TRAb, thyroid ultrasound, and orbital computed tomography formed the basis for the diagnoses. Blood from progressor patients was collected at the time of first diagnosis with hyperthyroidism, before any ophthalmopathy symptoms had appeared. PBMCs were separated from approximately 10 ml of fresh peripheral blood using Ficoll-Paque density gradient centrifugation. Progressor patients were defined as those initially diagnosed with Graves' hyperthyroidism in whom ophthalmopathy developed during follow-up. Trizol reagent was used to extract total RNA, and RNA quality was then checked on an Agilent 2100 Bioanalyzer. This clonotype was detected many times. There is no known antigen for this receptor. The input lacks base qualities; no much larger clone sits a single base away.

The TCR beta CDR3 regions were amplified from RNA transcripts. For the first round of RT-PCR on the TCR CDR3, the HTBI primer set was used together with the Qiagen OneStep RT-PCR kit. Libraries were constructed in a second round of multiplex PCR, after which size selection and purification were performed. Sequencing of the libraries was done on an Illumina HiSeq2000 using paired-end 100 bp reads. Per the authors' processing: SOAPnuke was used to process the raw data, throwing out any read that contained adapters or uncalled bases, had a mean Phred below 15, or lacked an exact constant-primer or identifier match. High-quality paired reads were merged with COPE v1.2.5, and unique nucleotide sequences were defined as clonotypes. MiTCR v1.1 was used to align clonotypes to the IMGT TRBV, TRBD and TRBJ reference segments. Only V-J combinations with frequency above 0.0001, covering 99.2% of repertoires, were analysed. A TCS score was defined as the ratio of F50 (clonal expansion) to E x V (chaos), with BLOSUM62-based TCRdist applied between CDR3 peptides within each V-J. Welch's t-statistics and random forest reduced roughly 540 V-J features to roughly 13, which were used in a naive Bayes classifier (R e1071). TCRdb ran its own pipeline on the public reads, namely fastp trimming at Q25 and MiXCR clone calling, and kept in-frame beta chains. Each record represents a unique CDR3 protein, reported with the most common genes and DNA among its rows. The authors' filters were not applied to this entry. Counted in this sample were about 380,000 distinct CDR3 sequences; around an eighth of them appeared once. Clones ranked in the top ten supply around 20% of the sample.

Trimming takes 5 bases off V and 4 bases off J; junction bases not matched to a gene: 10. The CDR1 and CDR2 encoded by the germline V gene (reference sequence) are MNHEY and SMNVEV. The cysteine opens and the phenylalanine closes a CDR3 of 16 amino acids. The retained sequence is limited to the CDR3, 48 bases, with the frame set at the first base. The sample consisted of blood. This clonotype was obtained from a man aged 25 to 40 with Graves' hyperthyroidism that later progressed to Graves' ophthalmopathy. In this chain, TRBV27 is recombined with TRBJ2-3, with TRBD2 identical over 9 junction bases. CDR3 loop: CASSITGLASADTQYF. The base sequence is TGTGCCAGCAGTATAACGGGACTAGCTAGCGCAGATACGCAGTATTTT.